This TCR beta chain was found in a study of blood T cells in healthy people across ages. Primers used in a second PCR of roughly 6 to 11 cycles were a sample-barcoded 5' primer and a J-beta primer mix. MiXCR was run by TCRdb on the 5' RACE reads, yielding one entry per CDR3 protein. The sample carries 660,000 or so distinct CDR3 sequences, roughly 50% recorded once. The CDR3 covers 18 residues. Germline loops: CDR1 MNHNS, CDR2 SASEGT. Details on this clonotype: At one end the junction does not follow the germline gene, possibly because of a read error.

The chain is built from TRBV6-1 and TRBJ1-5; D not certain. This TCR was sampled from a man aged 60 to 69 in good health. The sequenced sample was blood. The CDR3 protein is CVSSESFGLGYSNQPQHF. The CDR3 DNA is TGTGTCAGCAGTGAATCGTTTGGTCTGGGGTATAGCAATCAGCCCCAGCATTTT.